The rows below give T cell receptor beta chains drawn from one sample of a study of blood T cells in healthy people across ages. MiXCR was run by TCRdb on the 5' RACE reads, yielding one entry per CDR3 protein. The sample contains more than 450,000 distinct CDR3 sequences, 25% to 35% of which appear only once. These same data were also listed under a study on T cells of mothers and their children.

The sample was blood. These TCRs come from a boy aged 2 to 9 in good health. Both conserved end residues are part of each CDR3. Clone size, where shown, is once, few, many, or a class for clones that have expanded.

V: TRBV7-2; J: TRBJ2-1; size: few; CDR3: CASSPDSGAYNEQFF
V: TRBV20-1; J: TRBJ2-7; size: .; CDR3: CSARIGAGGLNEQYF
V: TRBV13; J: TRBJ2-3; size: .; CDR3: CASNHPPNTDTQYF
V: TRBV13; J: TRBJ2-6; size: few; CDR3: CAIETGGSGANVLTF
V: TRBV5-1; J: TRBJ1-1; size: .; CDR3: CASSGLDPNTEAFF
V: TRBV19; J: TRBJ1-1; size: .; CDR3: CASSPHKPTGTNTEAFF
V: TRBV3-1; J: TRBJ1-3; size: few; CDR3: CASSQGQFSGNTIYF
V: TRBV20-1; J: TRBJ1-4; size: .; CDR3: CSAEQGATNEKLFF
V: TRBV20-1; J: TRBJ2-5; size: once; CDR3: CSAHLPGLAGGQYQETQYF
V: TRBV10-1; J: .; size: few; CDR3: CASSEGTGTYEQYF
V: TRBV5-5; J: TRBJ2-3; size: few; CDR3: CASSLDGWQGLTDTQYF
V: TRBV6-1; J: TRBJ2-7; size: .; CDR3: CASSLDLAEVSVAPYEQYF
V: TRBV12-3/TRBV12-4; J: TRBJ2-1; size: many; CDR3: CASRGGTPRDNEQFF
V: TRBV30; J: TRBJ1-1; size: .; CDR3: CAWRSDRHTEAFF
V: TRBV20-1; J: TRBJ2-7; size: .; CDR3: CNARDGSGGSYEQYF
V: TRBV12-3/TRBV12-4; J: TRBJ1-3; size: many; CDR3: CASSLSGSGNTIYF